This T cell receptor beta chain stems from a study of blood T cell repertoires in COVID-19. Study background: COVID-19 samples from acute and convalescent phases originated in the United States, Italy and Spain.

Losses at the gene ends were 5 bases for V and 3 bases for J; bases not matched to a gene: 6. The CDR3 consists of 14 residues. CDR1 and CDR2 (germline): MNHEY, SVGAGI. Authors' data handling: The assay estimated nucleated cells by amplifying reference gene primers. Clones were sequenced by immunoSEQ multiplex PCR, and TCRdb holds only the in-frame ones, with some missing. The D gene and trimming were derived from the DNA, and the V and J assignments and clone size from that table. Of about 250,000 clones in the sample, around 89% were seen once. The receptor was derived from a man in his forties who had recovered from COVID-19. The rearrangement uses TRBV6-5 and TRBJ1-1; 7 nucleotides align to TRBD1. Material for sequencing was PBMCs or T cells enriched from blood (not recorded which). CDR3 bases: TGTGCCAGCAGTAAACAGGGGTGGGACACTGAAGCTTTCTTT. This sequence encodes CASSKQGWDTEAFF.